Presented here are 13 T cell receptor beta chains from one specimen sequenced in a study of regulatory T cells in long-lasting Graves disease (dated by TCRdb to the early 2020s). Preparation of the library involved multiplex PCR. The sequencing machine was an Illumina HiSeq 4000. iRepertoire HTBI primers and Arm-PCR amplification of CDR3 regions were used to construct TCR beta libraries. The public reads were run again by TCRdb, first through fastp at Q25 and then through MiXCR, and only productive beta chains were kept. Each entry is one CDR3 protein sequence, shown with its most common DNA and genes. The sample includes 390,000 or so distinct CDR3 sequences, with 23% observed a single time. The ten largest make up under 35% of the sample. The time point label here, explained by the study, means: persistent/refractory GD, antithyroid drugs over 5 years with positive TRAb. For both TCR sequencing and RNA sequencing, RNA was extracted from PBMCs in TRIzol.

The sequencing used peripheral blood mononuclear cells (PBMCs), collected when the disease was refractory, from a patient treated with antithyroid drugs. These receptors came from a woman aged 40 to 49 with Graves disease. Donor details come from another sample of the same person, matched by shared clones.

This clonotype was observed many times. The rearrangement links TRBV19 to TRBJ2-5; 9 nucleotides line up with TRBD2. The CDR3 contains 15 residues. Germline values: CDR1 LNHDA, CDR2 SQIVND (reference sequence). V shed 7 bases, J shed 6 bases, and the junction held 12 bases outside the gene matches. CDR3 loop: CASTDRVSGSKTQYF. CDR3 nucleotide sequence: TGTGCCAGTACCGATAGGGTTAGCGGGAGTAAGACCCAGTACTTC.

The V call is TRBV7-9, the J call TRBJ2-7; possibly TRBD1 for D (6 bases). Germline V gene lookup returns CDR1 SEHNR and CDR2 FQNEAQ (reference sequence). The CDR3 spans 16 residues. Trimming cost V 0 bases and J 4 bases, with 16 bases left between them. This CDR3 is CASSLAVQGMGYEQYF. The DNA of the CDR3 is TGTGCCAGCAGCTTAGCTGTCCAGGGGATGGGATACGAGCAGTACTTC.

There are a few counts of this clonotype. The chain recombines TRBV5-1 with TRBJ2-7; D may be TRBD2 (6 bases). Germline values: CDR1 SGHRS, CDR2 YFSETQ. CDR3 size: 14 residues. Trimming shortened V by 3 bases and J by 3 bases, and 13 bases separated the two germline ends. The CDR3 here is CASSYGTSYYEQYF. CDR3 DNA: TGCGCCAGCAGCTACGGGACTTCCTACTACGAGCAGTACTTC.

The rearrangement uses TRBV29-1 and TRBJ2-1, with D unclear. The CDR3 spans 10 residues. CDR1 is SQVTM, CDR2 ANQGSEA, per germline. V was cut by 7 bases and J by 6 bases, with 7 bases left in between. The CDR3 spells CSDSSNEQFF. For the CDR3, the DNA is TGCAGCGACTCTAGCAATGAGCAGTTCTTC.

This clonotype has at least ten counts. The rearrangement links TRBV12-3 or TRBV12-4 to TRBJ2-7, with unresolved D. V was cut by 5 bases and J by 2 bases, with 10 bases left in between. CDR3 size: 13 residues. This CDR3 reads CASSPMDAYEQYF. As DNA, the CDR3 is TGTGCCAGCAGTCCCATGGACGCCTACGAGCAGTACTTC.

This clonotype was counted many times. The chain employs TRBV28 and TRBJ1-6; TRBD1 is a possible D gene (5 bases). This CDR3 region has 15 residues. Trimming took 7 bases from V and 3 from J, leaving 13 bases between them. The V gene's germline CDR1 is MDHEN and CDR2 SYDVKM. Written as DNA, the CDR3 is TGTGCCAGCACTCAGGGAAGCTTCTATAATTCACCCCTCCACTTT. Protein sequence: CASTQGSFYNSPLHF.

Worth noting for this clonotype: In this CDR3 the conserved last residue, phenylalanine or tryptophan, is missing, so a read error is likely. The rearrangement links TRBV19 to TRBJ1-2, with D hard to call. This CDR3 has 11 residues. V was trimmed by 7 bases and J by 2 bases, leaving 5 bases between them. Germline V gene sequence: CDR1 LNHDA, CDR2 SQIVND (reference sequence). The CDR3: CASTKNYGYTL. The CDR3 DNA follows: TGTGCCAGTACCAAAAACTATGGCTACACCCTC.

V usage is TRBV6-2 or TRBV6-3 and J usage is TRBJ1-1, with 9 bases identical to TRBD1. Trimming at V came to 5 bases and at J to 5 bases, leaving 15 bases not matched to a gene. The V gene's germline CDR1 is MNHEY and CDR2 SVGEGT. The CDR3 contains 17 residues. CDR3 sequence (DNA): TGTGCCAGCAGTCCATCATCGGGACAGGGTCTTAGAACTGAAGCTTTCTTT. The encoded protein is CASSPSSGQGLRTEAFF.

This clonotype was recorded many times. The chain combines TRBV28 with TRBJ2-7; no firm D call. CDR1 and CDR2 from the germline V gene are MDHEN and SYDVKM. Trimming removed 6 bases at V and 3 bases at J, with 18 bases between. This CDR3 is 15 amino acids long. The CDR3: CASSPRQRSYYEQYF. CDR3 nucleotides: TGTGCCAGCAGCCCCAGACAACGAAGTTACTACGAGCAGTACTTC.

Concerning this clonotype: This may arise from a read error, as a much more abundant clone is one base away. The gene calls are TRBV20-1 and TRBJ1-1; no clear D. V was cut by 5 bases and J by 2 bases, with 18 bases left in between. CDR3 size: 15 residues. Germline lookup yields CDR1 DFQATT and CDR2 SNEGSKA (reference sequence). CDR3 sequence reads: CSASNVDRQNTEAFF. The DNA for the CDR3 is TGCAGTGCTTCAAACGTCGACCGCCAAAACACTGAAGCTTTCTTT.

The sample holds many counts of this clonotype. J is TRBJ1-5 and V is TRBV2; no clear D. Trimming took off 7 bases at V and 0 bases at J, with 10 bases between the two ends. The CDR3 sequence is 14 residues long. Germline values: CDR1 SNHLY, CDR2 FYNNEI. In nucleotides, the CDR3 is TGTGCCAGCAAGGGAGAGTATAGCAATCAGCCCCAGCATTTT. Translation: CASKGEYSNQPQHF. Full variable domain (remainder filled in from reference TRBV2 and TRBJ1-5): EPEVTQTPSHQVTQMGQEVILRCVPISNHLYFYWYRQILGQKVEFLVSFYNNEISEKSEIFDDQFSVERPDGSNFTLKIRSTKLEDSAMYFCASKGEYSNQPQHFGDGTRLSIL.

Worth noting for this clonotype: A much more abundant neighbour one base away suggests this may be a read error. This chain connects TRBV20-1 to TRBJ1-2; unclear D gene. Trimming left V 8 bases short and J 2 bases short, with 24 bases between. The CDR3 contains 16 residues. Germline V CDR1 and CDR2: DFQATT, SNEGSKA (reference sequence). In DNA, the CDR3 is TGCAGTTTCACGACTCTATTCCATAAGGGAAACTATGGCTACACCTTC. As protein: CSFTTLFHKGNYGYTF.

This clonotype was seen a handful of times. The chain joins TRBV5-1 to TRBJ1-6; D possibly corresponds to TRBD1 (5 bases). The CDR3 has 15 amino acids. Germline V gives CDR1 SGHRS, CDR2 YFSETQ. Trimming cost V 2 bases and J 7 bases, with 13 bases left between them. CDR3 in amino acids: CASSFRQNQNSPLHF. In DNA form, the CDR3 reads TGCGCCAGCAGCTTCCGACAGAACCAAAATTCACCCCTCCACTTT.